This T cell receptor beta chain was sequenced for a study of spatial heterogeneity in lung cancer. Overall study: PBMC samples from follow-up, where available, were sequenced a median of roughly two years after resection. In raw reads, more than 8.5 appearances on average were recorded for each unique TCR and UMI combination.

Germline-derived CDR1 and CDR2 are SNHLY and FYNNEI. The CDR3 spans 15 residues. TCRdb reanalysed the 5' RACE reads using MiXCR and keeps one entry per CDR3 protein. Of tens of thousands of distinct CDR3 sequences listed, 5% to 6.5% are singletons. As to this clonotype: One base away lies a much larger clone, so this may be a sequencing read error.

Documented time point: blood at routine non-recurrence follow-up after resection. The sequenced material consisted of unsorted whole RNA from tumor, nontumor lung or frozen PBMC. The receptor's source is a male donor with early-stage non-small cell lung cancer. The input for sequencing was PBMCs, taken at follow-up. The rearrangement links TRBV2 to TRBJ2-5; D tentatively fits TRBD1 or TRBD2 (7 bases each). The CDR3, as DNA: TGTGCCTGCAGGGGGGCCAGCGGGGTCCAAGAGACCCAGTACTTC. It specifies CACRGASGVQETQYF.